What follows are 18 T cell receptor beta chains derived from one specimen sequenced in a study of blood T cell repertoires in COVID-19 (dated by TCRdb to the early 2020s). Preparation of the library involved the immunoSEQ multiplex PCR assay. TCRdb retrieved this table from immuneACCESS and kept in-frame rearrangements only. Not all clones are present; in checked studies, unresolved V genes account for under half, and no reason is known for the remainder. For this sample there are about 180,000 clones; approximately 88% appear just once. The top ten constitute about 7% of the sample. Sequenced input: peripheral blood. The source is a woman in her forties with COVID-19, enrolled during active disease.

The rearrangement joins TRBV5-1 to TRBJ1-3; D possibly corresponds to TRBD1 (5 bases). Trimming left V 0 bases short and J 0 bases short, with 10 bases between. Looked up from germline, CDR1 is SGHRS and CDR2 is YFSETQ. The CDR3 contains 16 residues. The CDR3, as DNA: TGCGCCAGCAGCTTGGGACAGCTCAACTCTGGAAACACCATATATTTT. Amino acid sequence: CASSLGQLNSGNTIYF.

The J gene is TRBJ1-2, the V gene TRBV10-1; D is ambiguous. CDR3 length equals 13 residues. Germline-derived CDR1 and CDR2 are WNHNN and SYGVQD (reference sequence). V lost 7 bases, J lost 4 bases, and 13 bases lay in between. CDR3 in DNA: TGCGCCAGCATCCCTTTAGGACTCTATGGCTACACCTTC. Translating it yields CASIPLGLYGYTF.

This chain links TRBV7-2 with TRBJ1-3; no definite D call. The CDR3 extends over 16 amino acids. Germline values: CDR1 SGHTA, CDR2 FQGNSA. V lost 3 bases, J lost 4 bases, and 16 bases lay in between. CDR3 DNA sequence: TGTGCCAGCAGCTTTAGGACGAGGGTGGACGGAAACACCATATATTTT. Translating it yields CASSFRTRVDGNTIYF.

Only one count was recorded for this clone. The V gene is TRBV18, the J gene TRBJ1-3; D not certain. CDR3 length: 16 residues. CDR1 and CDR2 (germline): KGHSH, LQKENI. With 6 bases removed from V and 0 bases from J, the gap between germline ends came to 15 bases. The DNA of the CDR3 is TGTGCCAGCTCGCCCAAGACACTTGGCTCTGGAAACACCATATATTTT. Amino acids: CASSPKTLGSGNTIYF. The complete variable domain, with remaining parts taken from reference TRBV18 and TRBJ1-3, reads NAGVMQNPRHLVRRRGQEARLRCSPMKGHSHVYWYRQLPEEGLKFMVYLQKENIIDESGMPKERFSAEFPKEGPSILRIQQVVRGDSAAYFCASSPKTLGSGNTIYFGEGSWLTVV.

The chain carries TRBV19 and TRBJ2-1; D call uncertain. V was pared by 5 bases and J by 4 bases, with 15 bases between. The CDR3 contains 15 residues. CDR1 is LNHDA and CDR2 is SQIVND in the germline V gene (reference sequence). The CDR3 DNA reads as TGTGCCAGTAGTTTAGGCCCTCCAGGTTACAATGAGCAGTTCTTC. It codes for CASSLGPPGYNEQFF.

The chain has TRBV5-1 and TRBJ1-1; D perhaps matches TRBD1 (5 bases). Germline values: CDR1 SGHRS, CDR2 YFSETQ. CDR3 size: 17 residues. Trimming cost V 0 bases and J 0 bases, with 15 bases left between them. Here the CDR3 DNA reads TGCGCCAGCAGCTTGGCCGATACAGGTCCCCTGAACACTGAAGCTTTCTTT. Translated: CASSLADTGPLNTEAFF. Full variable domain (remainder filled in from reference TRBV5-1 and TRBJ1-1): KAGVTQTPRYLIKTRGQQVTLSCSPISGHRSVSWYQQTPGQGLQFLFEYFSETQRNKGNFPGRFSGRQFSNSRSEMNVSTLELGDSALYLCASSLADTGPLNTEAFFGQGTRLTVV.

The chain carries TRBV19 and TRBJ1-1; D is undetermined. The length of the CDR3 is 11 residues. Germline V gene data show CDR1 as LNHDA and CDR2 as SQIVND (reference sequence). V lost 5 bases and J 11 bases, leaving 12 bases between the germline ends. As DNA, the CDR3 is TGTGCCAGTAGTGCGTCCTTTCGGGCTTTCTTT. Translated, it gives CASSASFRAFF. Using reference TRBV19 and TRBJ1-1 for the parts outside the CDR3, the full variable domain is DGGITQSPKYLFRKEGQNVTLSCEQNLNHDAMYWYRQDPGQGLRLIYYSQIVNDFQKGDIAEGYSVSREKKESFPLTVTSAQKNPTAFYLCASSASFRAFFGQGTRLTVV.

The chain is built from TRBV6-5 and TRBJ2-3; D unclear. Trimming stripped 2 bases from V and 4 bases from J, with 7 bases between. The CDR3 is 13 residues long. The V gene's germline CDR1 is MNHEY and CDR2 SVGAGI. The CDR3 loop reads CASSYIGPDTQYF. The CDR3 bases are TGTGCCAGCAGTTACATCGGTCCAGATACGCAGTATTTT.

This chain links TRBV25-1 with TRBJ2-7; possible D gene TRBD2, 6 bases. The V end was cut by 6 bases, the J end by 1 base, with 13 bases between. CDR3 length: 14 amino acids. Germline CDR1 and CDR2: MGHDK and SYGVNS. CDR3 amino acids: CASRRRGLSYEQYF. The CDR3 DNA follows: TGTGCCAGCAGACGCCGGGGACTTTCCTACGAGCAGTACTTC.

This clone was observed a single time. The V and J genes are TRBV5-1 and TRBJ2-1; possible D gene TRBD1, 6 bases. The CDR3 totals 14 residues. Looked up from germline, CDR1 is SGHRS and CDR2 is YFSETQ. Trimming shortened V by 3 bases and J by 9 bases, and 16 bases separated the two germline ends. The CDR3 sequence is CASSSHRVGGEQFF. DNA for the CDR3: TGCGCCAGCAGCTCCCACAGGGTCGGAGGTGAGCAGTTCTTC.

In DNA form, the CDR3 reads TGTGCCAGCAGTGGGCTCACTGGAGGAGCTTTCTTT. Translating gives CASSGLTGGAFF. This chain connects TRBV6-4 to TRBJ1-1; D gene uncertain. The CDR3 sequence is 12 residues long. Germline V gene data show CDR1 as MRHNA and CDR2 as SNTAGT. Trimming left V 4 bases short and J 10 bases short, with 13 bases between.

This clone was detected once. The V gene is TRBV7-2, the J gene TRBJ2-5; 8 positions match TRBD1. In germline, CDR1 is SGHTA, CDR2 FQGNSA. The V gene end was trimmed by 4 bases and the J gene end by 4 bases; junction bases not matched to a gene: 8. There are 15 residues in the CDR3. This CDR3 reads CASSYNRGFGETQYF. CDR3 in DNA: TGTGCCAGCAGCTACAACAGGGGGTTCGGAGAGACCCAGTACTTC.

This CDR3 reads CASSQAPETSSYEQYF. The CDR3 DNA sequence: TGTGCCAGCAGCCAGGCCCCCGAGACTAGCTCCTACGAGCAGTACTTC. This chain uses TRBV3-1 (or the pseudogene TRBV3-2) with TRBJ2-7; D is perhaps TRBD2 (6 bases). Germline V gene sequence: CDR1 LGHDT, CDR2 YNNKEL (reference sequence). CDR3 length: 16 amino acids. V was cut by 3 bases and J by 0 bases, with 15 bases left in between.

V usage is TRBV7-9 and J usage is TRBJ2-3, with D perhaps TRBD1 (7 bases). Trimming took 5 bases from V and 4 from J, leaving 22 bases between them. Germline V gene lookup returns CDR1 SEHNR and CDR2 FQNEAQ (reference sequence). This CDR3 comprises 17 residues. DNA for the CDR3: TGTGCCAGCAGCCCGGGAGCAGGGGGATGGATTTCAGATACGCAGTATTTT. It is translated as CASSPGAGGWISDTQYF.

The V gene is TRBV29-1, the J gene TRBJ1-1; 8 bases match TRBD1. CDR3 length equals 10 residues. Germline lookup yields CDR1 SQVTM and CDR2 ANQGSEA. V shed 7 bases, J shed 9 bases, and the junction held 4 bases outside the gene matches. CDR3 sequence (DNA): TGCAGCGCGTACAGGGGGAAAGCTTTCTTT. Translating it yields CSAYRGKAFF.

The gene calls are TRBV19 and TRBJ2-1; TRBD2 matches at 10 bases. The V segment lost 2 bases and the J segment 10 bases; nucleotides outside the gene matches: 2. This CDR3 region has 13 residues. CDR1 is LNHDA, CDR2 SQIVND, per germline (reference sequence). CDR3 loop: CASSISLAGEQFF. CDR3 nucleotides: TGTGCCAGTAGTATATCACTAGCGGGAGAGCAGTTCTTC.

The chain uses TRBV25-1 and TRBJ2-2, with TRBD1 identical over 7 bases. The CDR3 consists of 17 residues. Germline V gene data show CDR1 as MGHDK and CDR2 as SYGVNS. The V segment lost 6 bases and the J segment 2 bases; nucleotides outside the gene matches: 12. The CDR3 protein is CASSSIYRDRNTGELFF. The CDR3 nucleotides are TGTGCCAGCAGCTCAATATACCGGGACAGAAACACCGGGGAGCTGTTTTTT.

The V and J genes are TRBV9 and TRBJ2-7; the match to TRBD2 covers 11 bases. J gave up 4 bases and V 0 bases, and 6 bases lay outside the gene matches. Germline V gives CDR1 SGDLS, CDR2 YYNGEE. The CDR3 extends over 16 amino acids. This chain's CDR3 is CASSVDLAGGSYEQYF. The CDR3 DNA is TGTGCCAGCAGCGTAGACCTAGCGGGAGGTTCGTACGAGCAGTACTTC.